This T cell receptor (beta chain) was sequenced in a study of human T cells and chemical hapten exposure. Study-level background: From small differences in pooled library volume came most of the variation in per-sample TCR yields. The study, taken as a whole, reports: DPC sensitization produced no change in TCRs with frequency above 1 in 1000.

The authors' total RNA extraction used unfractionated whole blood. Trimming removed 6 bases from V and 1 base from J, with 7 bases in between. Germline V CDR1 and CDR2: SGHRS, YFSETQ. There are 13 residues in the CDR3. Individual cDNA molecules (in the library) carried attached unique molecular identifiers. Authors' methods: TCRs per sample had a median of approximately 100,000 and ranged from 23,224 to 690,600. TCRdb re-analysed the 5' RACE reads in MiXCR, keeping a single row per CDR3 protein. The V and J calls here are based on TCRdb, not the publication. The sample has more than 75,000 distinct CDR3 sequences; less than 20% are singletons. This clonotype turned up a few times. Its antigen is still unknown.

This TCR came from a female donor in good health. J is TRBJ2-2 and V is TRBV5-1; D unresolved. For the CDR3, the DNA is TGCGCCAGCACGGTAGGGAACACCGGGGAGCTGTTTTTT. This sequence encodes CASTVGNTGELFF.